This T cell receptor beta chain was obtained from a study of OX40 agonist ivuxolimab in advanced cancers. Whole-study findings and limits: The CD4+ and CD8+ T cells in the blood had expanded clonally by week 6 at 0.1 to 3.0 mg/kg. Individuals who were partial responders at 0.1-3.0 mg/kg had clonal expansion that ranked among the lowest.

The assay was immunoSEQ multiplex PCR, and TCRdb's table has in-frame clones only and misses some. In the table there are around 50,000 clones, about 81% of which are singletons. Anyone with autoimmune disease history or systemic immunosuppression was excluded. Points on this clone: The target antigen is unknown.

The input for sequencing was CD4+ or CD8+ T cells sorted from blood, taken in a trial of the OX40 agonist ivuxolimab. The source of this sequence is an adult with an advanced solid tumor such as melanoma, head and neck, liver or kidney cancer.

In nucleotides, the CDR3 is TGTGCCAGCAGCACAAGACAGGGGTACGAGCAGTACTTC. Translation gives CASSTRQGYEQYF. This sequence joins TRBV7-8 and TRBJ2-7; 8 positions agree with TRBD1. This CDR3 spans 13 amino acids. The V segment lost 5 bases and the J segment 4 bases; nucleotides outside the gene matches: 4. Germline V lookup: CDR1 SGHVS, CDR2 FQNEAQ.